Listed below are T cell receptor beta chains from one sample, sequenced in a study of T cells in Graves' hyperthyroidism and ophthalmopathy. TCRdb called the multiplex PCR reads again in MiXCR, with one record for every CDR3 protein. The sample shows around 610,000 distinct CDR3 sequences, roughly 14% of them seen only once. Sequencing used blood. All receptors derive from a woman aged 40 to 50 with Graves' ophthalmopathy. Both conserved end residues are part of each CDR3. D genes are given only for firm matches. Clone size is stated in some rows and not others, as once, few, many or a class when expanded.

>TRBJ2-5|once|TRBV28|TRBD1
CASSSLGTGDMETQYF
TGTGCCAGCAGTTCTCTTGGGACAGGGGACATGGAGACCCAGTACTTC
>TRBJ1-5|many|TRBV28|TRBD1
CASSPPPGQYNQPQHF
TGTGCCAGCAGTCCCCCCCCGGGACAGTACAATCAGCCCCAGCATTTT
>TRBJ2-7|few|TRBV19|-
CASSREWRKSYEQYF
TGTGCCAGTAGTCGCGAGTGGCGTAAAAGCTACGAGCAGTACTTC
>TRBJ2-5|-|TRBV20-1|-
CSAEWYRTETQETQYF
TGCAGTGCCGAGTGGTACCGGACAGAAACCCAAGAGACCCAGTACTTC
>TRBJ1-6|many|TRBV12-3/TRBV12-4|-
CASCLGRYNSPLHF
TGTGCCAGCTGCCTCGGGAGATATAATTCACCCCTCCACTTT
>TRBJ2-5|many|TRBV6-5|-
CASSYTADQETQYF
TGTGCCAGCAGTTACACGGCAGACCAAGAGACCCAGTACTTC
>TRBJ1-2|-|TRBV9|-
CASSAMEDGYTF
TGTGCCAGCAGCGCCATGGAGGATGGCTACACCTTC
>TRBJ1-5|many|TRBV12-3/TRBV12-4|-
CASSFPNTNQPQHF
TGTGCCAGCAGTTTCCCCAACACGAATCAGCCCCAGCATTTT
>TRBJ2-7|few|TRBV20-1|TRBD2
CSAVSGRARLYKQYF
TGCAGTGCTGTTAGCGGGAGGGCTCGTCTCTACAAGCAGTACTTC
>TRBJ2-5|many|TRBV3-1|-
CASSQASLGMETQYF
TGTGCCAGCAGCCAGGCTAGCCTTGGTATGGAGACCCAGTACTTC
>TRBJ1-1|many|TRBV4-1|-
CASSQKPGLMNTEAFF
TGCGCCAGCAGCCAAAAACCGGGACTGATGAACACTGAAGCTTTCTTT
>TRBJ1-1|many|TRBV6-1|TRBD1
CGVQGDLNTEAFF
TGTGGAGTGCAGGGGGATTTGAACACTGAAGCTTTCTTT
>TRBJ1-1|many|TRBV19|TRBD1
CASSIGPGQVKGSTEAFF
TGTGCCAGTAGTATAGGCCCCGGACAGGTCAAAGGGAGCACTGAAGCTTTCTTT
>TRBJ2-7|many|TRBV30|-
CAWSTLGVGNEQYF
TGTGCCTGGAGTACCCTGGGGGTCGGCAACGAGCAGTACTTC
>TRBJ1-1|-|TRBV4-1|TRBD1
CASSLDRVANTEAFF
TGCGCCAGCAGCTTAGACAGGGTCGCCAACACTGAAGCTTTCTTT
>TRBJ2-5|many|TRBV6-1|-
CASSGGGRYQTQYF
TGTGCCAGCAGTGGTGGGGGGAGGTATCAGACCCAGTACTTC
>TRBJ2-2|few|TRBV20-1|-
CSAARRRAGGWELFF
TGCAGTGCTGCCCGGCGGAGGGCAGGGGGTTGGGAGCTGTTTTTT
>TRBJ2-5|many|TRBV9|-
CASSDSWDQETQYF
TGTGCCAGCAGCGACTCCTGGGACCAAGAGACCCAGTACTTC
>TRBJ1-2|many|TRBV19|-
CASFRTDYNYGYTF
TGTGCCAGTTTCAGGACTGATTATAACTATGGCTACACCTTC
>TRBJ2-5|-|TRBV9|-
CASSFSGRVEETQYF
TGTGCCAGCAGCTTCAGCGGCCGGGTTGAAGAGACCCAGTACTTC
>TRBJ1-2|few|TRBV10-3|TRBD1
CAIRKGGQGDGYTF
TGTGCCATCAGGAAGGGAGGACAGGGCGATGGCTACACCTTC
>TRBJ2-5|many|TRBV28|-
CASTLTGGDQYF
TGTGCCAGCACTCTAACGGGGGGCGACCAGTACTTC
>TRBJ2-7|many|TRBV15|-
CATRGAPNEQYF
TGTGCCACCCGGGGGGCTCCCAACGAGCAGTACTTC
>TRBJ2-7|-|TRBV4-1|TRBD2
CASSQPPAELADKPYEQYF
TGCGCCAGCAGCCAACCCCCGGCAGAGCTAGCGGACAAACCCTACGAGCAGTACTTC
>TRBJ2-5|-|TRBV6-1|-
CASSVQANQETQYF
TGTGCCAGCAGTGTACAGGCTAACCAAGAGACCCAGTACTTC
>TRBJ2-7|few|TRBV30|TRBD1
CAWGQGFKPQYEQYF
TGTGCCTGGGGACAGGGGTTCAAACCTCAGTACGAGCAGTACTTC
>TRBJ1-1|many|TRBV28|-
CASSLSTEGFAEAFF
TGTGCCAGCAGTTTATCCACTGAGGGTTTCGCTGAAGCTTTCTTT
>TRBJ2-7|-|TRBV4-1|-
CASSPAQAGTYEQYF
TGCGCCAGCAGCCCAGCCCAAGCGGGCACCTACGAGCAGTACTTC
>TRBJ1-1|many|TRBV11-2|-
CASSAVLFQRGDTEAFF
TGTGCCAGCAGCGCCGTCCTTTTCCAAAGGGGGGACACTGAAGCTTTCTTT
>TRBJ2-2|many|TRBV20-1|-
CSARRDVTGELFF
TGCAGTGCCCGGCGGGACGTCACCGGGGAGCTGTTTTTT
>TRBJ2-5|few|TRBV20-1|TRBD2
CSATSGTSGLETQYF
TGCAGTGCTACCTCCGGGACTAGCGGGTTGGAGACCCAGTACTTC
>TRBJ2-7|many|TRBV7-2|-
CASSLASGLFYEQYF
TGTGCCAGCAGCTTAGCATCGGGACTGTTCTACGAGCAGTACTTC
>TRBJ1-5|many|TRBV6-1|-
CASSLMTELSNQPQHF
TGTGCCAGCAGCCTGATGACGGAGCTTAGCAATCAGCCCCAGCATTTT
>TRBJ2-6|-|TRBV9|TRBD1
CASSTRTGAGANVLTF
TGTGCCAGCAGCACCAGAACAGGGGCTGGGGCCAACGTCCTGACTTTC
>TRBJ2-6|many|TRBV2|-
CASSAGSGANVLTF
TGTGCCAGCAGTGCAGGGTCTGGGGCCAACGTCCTGACTTTC
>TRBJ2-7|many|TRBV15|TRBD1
CATGTDRSYEQYF
TGTGCCACTGGGACGGACAGGAGCTACGAGCAGTACTTC
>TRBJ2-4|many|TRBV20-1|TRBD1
CSVQGAIAKNIQYF
TGCAGCGTCCAGGGGGCGATAGCCAAAAACATTCAGTACTTC
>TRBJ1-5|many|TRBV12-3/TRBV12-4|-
CASRPGTTAQPQHF
TGTGCCAGCAGGCCAGGGACAACGGCTCAGCCCCAGCATTTT